The clone carrying this TCR beta chain occurred a few times. What it binds is not known. 5'-RACE, quantitative and with molecular barcodes, yielded the TCR beta libraries. TCRdb re-derived calls from the 5' RACE reads in MiXCR, one entry per CDR3 protein. The table records about 480,000 distinct CDR3 sequences, roughly 18% of them present only once. This CDR3 contains 15 residues. Germline CDR1 and CDR2: MNHEY and SVGAGI. Trimming removed 4 bases at V and 5 bases at J, with 15 bases between. These data belong to a study of CD8 T cells in ankylosing spondylitis. Study conclusions and caveats: There were earlier reports of some motif variants in reactive arthritis synovial fluid and blood. Several highly homologous variants made up a TCR beta motif that seemed to typify ankylosing spondylitis blood.

This TCR was sampled from a male donor with ankylosing spondylitis. The chain employs TRBV6-5 and TRBJ2-1; possibly TRBD2 for D (6 bases). The specimen sequenced was blood, either unsorted or a sorted T cell fraction (not recorded which). CDR3 nucleotide sequence: TGTGCCAGCAGTTCGTCAATAGCGGTAAACAATGAGCAGTTCTTC. It yields the protein CASSSSIAVNNEQFF.